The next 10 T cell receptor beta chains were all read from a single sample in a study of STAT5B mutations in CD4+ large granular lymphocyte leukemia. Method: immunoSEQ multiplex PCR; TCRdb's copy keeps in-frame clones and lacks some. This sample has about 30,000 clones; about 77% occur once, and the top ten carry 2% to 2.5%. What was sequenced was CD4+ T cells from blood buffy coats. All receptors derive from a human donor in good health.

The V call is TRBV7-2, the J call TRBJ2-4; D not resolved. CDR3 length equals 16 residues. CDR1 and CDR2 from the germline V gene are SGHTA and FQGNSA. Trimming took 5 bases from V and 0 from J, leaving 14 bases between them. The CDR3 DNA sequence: TGTGCCAGCAGCCCCCGGATAGACCTAGCCAAAAACATTCAGTACTTC. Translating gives CASSPRIDLAKNIQYF.

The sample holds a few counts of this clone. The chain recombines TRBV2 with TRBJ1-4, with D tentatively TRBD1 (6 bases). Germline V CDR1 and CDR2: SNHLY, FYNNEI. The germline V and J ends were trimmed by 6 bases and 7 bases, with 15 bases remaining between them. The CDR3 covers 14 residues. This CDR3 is CASSQSLGGEKLFF. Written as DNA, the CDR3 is TGTGCCAGCAGCCAGTCCCTAGGGGGTGAAAAACTGTTTTTT.

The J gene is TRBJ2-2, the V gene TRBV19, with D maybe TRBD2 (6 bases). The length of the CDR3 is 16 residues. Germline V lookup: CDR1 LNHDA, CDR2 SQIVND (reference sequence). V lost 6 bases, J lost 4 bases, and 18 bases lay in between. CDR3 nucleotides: TGTGCCAGTAGAACCGGGGGACGGGGGAGCACCGGGGAGCTGTTTTTT. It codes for CASRTGGRGSTGELFF.

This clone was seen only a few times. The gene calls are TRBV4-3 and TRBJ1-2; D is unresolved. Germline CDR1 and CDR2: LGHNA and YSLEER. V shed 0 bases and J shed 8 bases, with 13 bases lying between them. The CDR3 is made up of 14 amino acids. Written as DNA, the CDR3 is TGCGCCAGCAGCCAAGATATGGAAGTCGGCGGCTACACCTTC. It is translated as CASSQDMEVGGYTF.

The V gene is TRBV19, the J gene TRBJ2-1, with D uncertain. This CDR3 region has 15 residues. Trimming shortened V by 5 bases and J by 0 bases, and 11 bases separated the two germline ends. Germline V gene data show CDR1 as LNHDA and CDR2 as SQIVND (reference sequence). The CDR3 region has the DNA TGTGCCAGTAGTGAGTACCCAAGCTCCTACAATGAGCAGTTCTTC. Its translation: CASSEYPSSYNEQFF.

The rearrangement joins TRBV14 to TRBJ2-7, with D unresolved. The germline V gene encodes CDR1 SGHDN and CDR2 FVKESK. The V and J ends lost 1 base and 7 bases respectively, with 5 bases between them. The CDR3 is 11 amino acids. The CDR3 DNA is TGTGCCAGCAGCCAAGCCTGGGAGCAGTACTTC. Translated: CASSQAWEQYF.

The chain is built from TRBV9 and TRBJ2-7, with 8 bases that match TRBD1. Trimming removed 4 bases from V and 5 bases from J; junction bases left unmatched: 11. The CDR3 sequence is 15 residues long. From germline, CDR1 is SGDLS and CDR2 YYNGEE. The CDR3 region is CASSQSTGDIHEQYF. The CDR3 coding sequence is TGTGCCAGCAGCCAATCGACAGGGGATATCCACGAGCAGTACTTC. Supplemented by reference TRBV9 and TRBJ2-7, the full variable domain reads DSGVTQTPKHLITATGQRVTLRCSPRSGDLSVYWYQQSLDQGLQFLIQYYNGEERAKGNILERFSAQQFPDLHSELNLSSLELGDSALYFCASSQSTGDIHEQYFGPGTRLTVT.

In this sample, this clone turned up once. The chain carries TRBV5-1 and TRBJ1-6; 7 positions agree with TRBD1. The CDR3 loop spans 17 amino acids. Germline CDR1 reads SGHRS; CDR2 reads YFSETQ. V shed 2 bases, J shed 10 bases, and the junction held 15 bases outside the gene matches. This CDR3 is CASSFGPRTGGRSPLHF. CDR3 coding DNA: TGCGCCAGCAGCTTCGGGCCTAGGACAGGAGGGAGGTCACCCCTCCACTTT.

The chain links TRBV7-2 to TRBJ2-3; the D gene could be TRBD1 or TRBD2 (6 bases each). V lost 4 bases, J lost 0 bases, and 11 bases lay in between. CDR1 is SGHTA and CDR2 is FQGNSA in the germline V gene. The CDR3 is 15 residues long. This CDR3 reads CASSYRDSSTDTQYF. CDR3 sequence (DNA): TGTGCCAGCAGCTACAGGGACTCTAGCACAGATACGCAGTATTTT.

The CDR3 DNA is TGTGCCAGCAGCTGGCCGGGGGCTAGCGGGAGCCTTAGCTCCTACGAGCAGTACTTC. Its translation: CASSWPGASGSLSSYEQYF. The chain is built from TRBV7-8 and TRBJ2-7, with 10 bases lining up with TRBD2. The germline V gene encodes CDR1 SGHVS and CDR2 FQNEAQ. J gave up 0 bases and V 4 bases, and 15 bases lay outside the gene matches. This CDR3 has 19 residues.